The 6 T cell receptor beta chains given below trace back to one sample, sequenced in a study of cytomegalovirus exposure and HLA in healthy donors. PCR was performed using 60 Vbeta and 13 Jbeta primers. Data came from immunoSEQ multiplex PCR; TCRdb stores just in-frame clones and leaves some out. This sample contains around 60,000 clones. The sample consisted of PBMCs. Receptors originate from a man in his thirties or forties in good health and CMV-seropositive.

The chain carries TRBV18 and TRBJ2-5, with 7 positions matching TRBD1. From germline, CDR1 is KGHSH and CDR2 LQKENI. The CDR3 runs 13 residues. V was pared by 5 bases and J by 2 bases, with 2 bases of the junction left unmatched. The DNA of the CDR3 is TGTGCCAGCTCATCGGGACAGCAAGAGACCCAGTACTTC. Translated: CASSSGQQETQYF.

Note on this clone: The same CDR3 can be traced to other DNA sequences in this sample. The rearrangement uses TRBV9 and TRBJ2-1; the match to TRBD2 covers 14 bases. The trim removed 0 bases at V and 10 bases at J, leaving 3 bases unmatched. The CDR3 has 15 residues. From germline, CDR1 is SGDLS and CDR2 YYNGEE. The chain's CDR3 is CASSVGGLAGDEQFF. CDR3 DNA sequence: TGTGCCAGCAGCGTAGGGGGACTAGCGGGAGACGAGCAGTTCTTC. Full variable domain (outside the CDR3, taken from reference TRBV9 and TRBJ2-1): DSGVTQTPKHLITATGQRVTLRCSPRSGDLSVYWYQQSLDQGLQFLIQYYNGEERAKGNILERFSAQQFPDLHSELNLSSLELGDSALYFCASSVGGLAGDEQFFGPGTRLTVL.

This chain uses TRBV6-6 with TRBJ2-3; D perhaps matches TRBD1 (5 bases). Germline values: CDR1 MNHNY, CDR2 SVGAGI (reference sequence). V lost 2 bases and J lost 2, with 8 bases in between. The CDR3 is 14 amino acids. The CDR3 sequence is CASSYLTATDTQYF. The CDR3 region has the DNA TGTGCCAGCAGTTACCTGACAGCCACAGATACGCAGTATTTT.

This chain uses TRBV5-1 with TRBJ2-3; 11 nucleotides align to TRBD2. The CDR3 consists of 16 residues. CDR1 is SGHRS, CDR2 YFSETQ, per germline. V lost 2 bases and J lost 2; bases outside the gene matches: 4. The CDR3 sequence: CASSFGTSGFTDTQYF. The CDR3 DNA reads as TGCGCCAGCAGCTTCGGGACTAGCGGCTTCACAGATACGCAGTATTTT.

The rearrangement links TRBV9 to TRBJ1-3; the D is unclear. CDR3 length equals 14 residues. Trimming cost V 0 bases and J 10 bases, with 14 bases left between them. Germline lookup yields CDR1 SGDLS and CDR2 YYNGEE. CDR3 sequence (DNA): TGTGCCAGCAGCGTAGAGGAGGTCGCGAGGACCATATATTTT. Translation: CASSVEEVARTIYF.

This sequence joins TRBV29-1 and TRBJ2-5; tentative D call: TRBD1 (6 bases). Germline lookup yields CDR1 SQVTM and CDR2 ANQGSEA. Trimming pared 6 bases from V and 2 bases from J, leaving 13 bases between. This CDR3 region has 13 residues. The CDR3 is CSVERTDQETQYF. In DNA, the CDR3 is TGCAGCGTGGAAAGGACAGATCAAGAGACCCAGTACTTC. The variable domain in full, completed from reference TRBV29-1 and TRBJ2-5, reads SAVISQKPSRDICQRGTSLTIQCQVDSQVTMMFWYRQQPGQSLTLIATANQGSEATYESGFVIDKFPISRPNLTFSTLTVSNMSPEDSSIYLCSVERTDQETQYFGPGTRLLVL.